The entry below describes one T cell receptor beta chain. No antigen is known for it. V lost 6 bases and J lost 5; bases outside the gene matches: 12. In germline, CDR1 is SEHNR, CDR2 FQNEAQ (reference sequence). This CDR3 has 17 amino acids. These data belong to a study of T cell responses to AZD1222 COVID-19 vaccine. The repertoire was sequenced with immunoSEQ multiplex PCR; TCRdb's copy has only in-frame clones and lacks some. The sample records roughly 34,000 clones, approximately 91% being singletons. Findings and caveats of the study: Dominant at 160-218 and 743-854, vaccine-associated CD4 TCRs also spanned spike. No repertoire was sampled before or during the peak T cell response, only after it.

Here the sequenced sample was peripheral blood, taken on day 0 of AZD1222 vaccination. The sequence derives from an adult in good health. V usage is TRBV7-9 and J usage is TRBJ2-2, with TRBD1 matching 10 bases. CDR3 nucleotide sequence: TGTGCCAGCAGTCCGGGACAGGGGCTCAGGGGAACCGGGGAGCTGTTTTTT. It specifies CASSPGQGLRGTGELFF.